A selection of T cell receptor beta chains follows, all from one sample in a study of blood T cell repertoires in COVID-19. Generated by immunoSEQ multiplex PCR, the TCRdb table keeps only in-frame clones and is missing some. Of 200,000 to 250,000 clones listed, about 87% are singletons. The sample taken for sequencing was peripheral blood. These TCRs come from a man between 65 and 85 years old with acute or convalescent COVID-19. Both conserved end residues are part of each CDR3. A D gene is named only where the DNA matches it firmly.

>TRBV6-5|TRBD2|TRBJ2-3|15
CASSRGTRPQDTQYF
>TRBV5-1|TRBD2|TRBJ2-7|15
CASQISSGRMYEQYF
>TRBV6-6|TRBD1|TRBJ2-7|14
CASRYSTGAHEQYF
>TRBV7-3|-|TRBJ2-3|15
CASSFSDGVTDTQYF
>TRBV18|-|TRBJ1-5|14
CASSDKVSGQPQHF
>TRBV11-2|-|TRBJ2-1|15
CASSPQGGGGNEQFF
>TRBV11-1|-|TRBJ2-1|15
CASSLEASNYNEQFF
>TRBV9|TRBD2|TRBJ2-1|15
CASSPGLAEYNEQFF
>TRBV6-5|TRBD1|TRBJ1-5|14
CASSMGQYNQPQHF
>TRBV19|TRBD1|TRBJ2-5|15
CASSTDRGLQETQYF
>TRBV3-1/TRBV3-2|-|TRBJ1-2|15
CASSDNHSGGGGYTF
>TRBV18|TRBD1|TRBJ2-2|15
CASSSTGLSSGELFF
>TRBV19|-|TRBJ2-1|11
CASNQSGEQFF
>TRBV19|-|TRBJ1-1|16
CASSIVGPEATTEAFF
>TRBV7-3|-|TRBJ2-2|14
CASRGGTNTGELFF
>TRBV20-1|-|TRBJ2-7|11
CSAGQPYEQYF
>TRBV3-1/TRBV3-2|-|TRBJ1-2|15
CASTQDTTGGYGYTF
>TRBV29-1|-|TRBJ1-2|11
CSVVFLRVLSF
>TRBV28|-|TRBJ2-1|14
CASSLSGGINEQFF
>TRBV29-1|-|TRBJ2-3|10
CSVDTDTQYF
>TRBV12-5|TRBD2|TRBJ2-3|14
CASGPGGSPDTQYF
>TRBV15|-|TRBJ2-3|16
CATSRATGALTDTQYF